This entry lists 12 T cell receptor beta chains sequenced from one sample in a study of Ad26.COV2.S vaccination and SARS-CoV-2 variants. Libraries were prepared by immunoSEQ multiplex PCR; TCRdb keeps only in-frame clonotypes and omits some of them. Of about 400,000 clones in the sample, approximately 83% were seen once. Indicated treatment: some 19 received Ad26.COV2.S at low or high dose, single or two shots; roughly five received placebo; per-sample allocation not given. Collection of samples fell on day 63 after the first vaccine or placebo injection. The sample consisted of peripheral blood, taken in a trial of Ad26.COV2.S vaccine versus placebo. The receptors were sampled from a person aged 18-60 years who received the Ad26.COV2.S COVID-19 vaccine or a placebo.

This chain's CDR3 is CASSTRRGGQPQHF. CDR3 sequence (DNA): TGTGCCAGTAGTACCCGCCGGGGTGGCCAGCCCCAGCATTTT. This chain joins TRBV19 and TRBJ1-5; no clear D. The CDR3 covers 14 residues. Trimming shortened V by 4 bases and J by 7 bases, and 14 bases separated the two germline ends. The germline V gene has CDR1 LNHDA and CDR2 SQIVND (reference sequence).

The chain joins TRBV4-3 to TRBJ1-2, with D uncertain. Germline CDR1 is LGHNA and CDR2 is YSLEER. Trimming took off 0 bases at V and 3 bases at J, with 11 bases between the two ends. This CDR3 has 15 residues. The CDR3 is CASSQDGRFHYGYTF. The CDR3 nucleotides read TGCGCCAGCAGCCAAGATGGCAGGTTCCACTATGGCTACACCTTC.

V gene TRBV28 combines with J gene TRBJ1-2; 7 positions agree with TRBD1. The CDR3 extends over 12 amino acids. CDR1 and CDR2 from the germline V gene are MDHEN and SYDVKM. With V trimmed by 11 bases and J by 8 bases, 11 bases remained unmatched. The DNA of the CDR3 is TGTGCCCTAGGAGACAGGGAGGAGGGCTACACCTTC. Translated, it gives CALGDREEGYTF.

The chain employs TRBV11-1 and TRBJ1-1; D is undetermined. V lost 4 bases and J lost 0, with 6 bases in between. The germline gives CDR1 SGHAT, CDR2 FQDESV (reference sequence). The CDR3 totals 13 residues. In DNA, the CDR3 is TGTGCCAGCAGCTATGCGTTGAACACTGAAGCTTTCTTT. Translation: CASSYALNTEAFF.

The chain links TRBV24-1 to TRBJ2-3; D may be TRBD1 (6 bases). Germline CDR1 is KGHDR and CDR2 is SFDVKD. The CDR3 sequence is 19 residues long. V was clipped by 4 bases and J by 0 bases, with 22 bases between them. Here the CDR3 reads CATSEPGHGTRASTDTQYF. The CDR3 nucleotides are TGTGCCACCAGTGAGCCCGGCCACGGGACACGAGCTAGCACAGATACGCAGTATTTT.

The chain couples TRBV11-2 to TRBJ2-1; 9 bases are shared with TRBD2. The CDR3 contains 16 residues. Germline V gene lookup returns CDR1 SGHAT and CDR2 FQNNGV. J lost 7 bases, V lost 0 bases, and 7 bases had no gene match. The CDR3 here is CASSLDGGGVRNEQFF. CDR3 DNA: TGTGCCAGCAGCTTAGATGGCGGGGGGGTCCGGAATGAGCAGTTCTTC. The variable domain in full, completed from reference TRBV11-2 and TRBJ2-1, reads EAGVAQSPRYKIIEKRQSVAFWCNPISGHATLYWYQQILGQGPKLLIQFQNNGVVDDSQLPKDRFSAERLKGVDSTLKIQPAKLEDSAVYLCASSLDGGGVRNEQFFGPGTRLTVL.

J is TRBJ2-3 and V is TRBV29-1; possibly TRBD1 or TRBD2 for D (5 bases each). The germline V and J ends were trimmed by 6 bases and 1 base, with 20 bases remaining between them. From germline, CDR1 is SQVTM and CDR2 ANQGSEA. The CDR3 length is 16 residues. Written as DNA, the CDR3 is TGCAGCGTCCCACCCCTCGGACTGGGGGGCACAGATACGCAGTATTTT. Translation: CSVPPLGLGGTDTQYF.

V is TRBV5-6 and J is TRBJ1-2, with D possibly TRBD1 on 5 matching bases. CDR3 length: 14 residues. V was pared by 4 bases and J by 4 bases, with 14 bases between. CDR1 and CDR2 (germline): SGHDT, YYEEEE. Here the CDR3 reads CASSPGLGGYGYTF. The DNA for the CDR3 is TGTGCCAGCAGCCCAGGACTGGGGGGCTATGGCTACACCTTC.

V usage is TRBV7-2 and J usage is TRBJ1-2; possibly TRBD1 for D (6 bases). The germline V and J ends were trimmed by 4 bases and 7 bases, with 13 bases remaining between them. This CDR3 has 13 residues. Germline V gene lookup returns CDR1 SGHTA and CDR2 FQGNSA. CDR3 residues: CASSSRGGGGYTF. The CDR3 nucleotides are TGTGCCAGCAGCTCGAGGGGAGGGGGTGGCTACACCTTC. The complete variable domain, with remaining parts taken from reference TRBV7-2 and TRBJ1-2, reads GAGVSQSPSNKVTEKGKDVELRCDPISGHTALYWYRQSLGQGLEFLIYFQGNSAPDKSGLPSDRFSAERTGGSVSTLTIQRTQQEDSAVYLCASSSRGGGGYTFGSGTRLTVV.

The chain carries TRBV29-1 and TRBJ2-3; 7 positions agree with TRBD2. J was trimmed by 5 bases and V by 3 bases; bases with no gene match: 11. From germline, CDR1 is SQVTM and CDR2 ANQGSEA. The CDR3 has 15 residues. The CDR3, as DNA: TGCAGCGTTGACGGATCGGCGGGAGCGGGAGATACGCAGTATTTT. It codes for CSVDGSAGAGDTQYF.

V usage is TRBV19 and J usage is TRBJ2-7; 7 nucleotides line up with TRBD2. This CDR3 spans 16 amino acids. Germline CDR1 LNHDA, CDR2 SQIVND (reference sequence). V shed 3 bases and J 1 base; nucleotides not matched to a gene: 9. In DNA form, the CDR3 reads TGTGCCAGTAGTATCGTCCTGTGGGGAGGGTCCTACGAGCAGTACTTC. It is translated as CASSIVLWGGSYEQYF.

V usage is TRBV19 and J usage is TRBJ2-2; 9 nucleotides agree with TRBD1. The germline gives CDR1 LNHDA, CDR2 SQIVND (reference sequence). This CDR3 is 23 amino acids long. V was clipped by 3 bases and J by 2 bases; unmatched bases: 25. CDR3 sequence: CASSIYPGTGITLAGFNTGELFF. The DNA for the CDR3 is TGTGCCAGTAGTATTTATCCCGGGACAGGGATCACACTCGCGGGTTTTAACACCGGGGAGCTGTTTTTT. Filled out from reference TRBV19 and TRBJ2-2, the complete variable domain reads DGGITQSPKYLFRKEGQNVTLSCEQNLNHDAMYWYRQDPGQGLRLIYYSQIVNDFQKGDIAEGYSVSREKKESFPLTVTSAQKNPTAFYLCASSIYPGTGITLAGFNTGELFFGEGSRLTVL.